This T cell receptor (beta chain) was documented in a study of blood T cell repertoires in COVID-19. Study overall: Acute and convalescent COVID-19 samples came from the United States, Italy and Spain. T cells, B-cell-depleted T cells, or PBMCs supplied cDNA or gDNA.

Sequenced by immunoSEQ multiplex PCR; TCRdb stores in-frame clones only, minus some. This sample has about 200,000 clones, with 85% to 90% found just once. Germline CDR1 is MGHDK and CDR2 is SYGVNS. With V trimmed by 4 bases and J by 3 bases, 7 bases remained unmatched. CDR3 length equals 15 residues. This sequence was found in a man aged 18 to 29 with active or convalescent COVID-19. Sequenced material: peripheral blood. The V call is TRBV25-1, the J call TRBJ1-2; 8 bases are a match to TRBD1. CDR3 sequence: CASSARTGIDYGYTF. The DNA for the CDR3 is TGTGCCAGCAGTGCGAGGACAGGGATCGACTATGGCTACACCTTC.